The rows below give T cell receptor beta chains drawn from one sample of a study of shared clonotypes between healthy human individuals. TCRdb's table, derived via immunoSEQ multiplex PCR, lists solely in-frame clones and lacks some. Here the sample spans about half a million clones, roughly 85% being singletons. The sequenced material came from PBMCs. The receptor source for this set is a woman in her forties in good health. Some clones in this sample may be carry-over from other donors' samples. CDR3s leave out the opening cysteine and the closing phenylalanine or tryptophan.

TRBJ1-3	TRBV5-4	ASRSDRDAGNTIY
TRBJ2-1	TRBV9	ASSVGEGGFLYNEQF
TRBJ1-4	TRBV5-6	ASSYDRGWGNEKLF
TRBJ2-3	TRBV10-1	ASSAVGGIGDTQY
TRBJ2-1	TRBV10-3	AISDYGNEQF
TRBJ2-5	TRBV5-1	ASSPRTGGQETQY
TRBJ2-3	TRBV4-2	ASSQMGLAASTDTQY
TRBJ2-7	TRBV6-5	ASSWLAGGNEQY
TRBJ2-7	TRBV19	ATQMVFRVSPQY
TRBJ2-3	TRBV28	AGSLGPQGTQY
TRBJ1-5	TRBV23-1	ARNSLGAYQPQH
TRBJ2-7	TRBV4-3	ASSQAIVAGETYEQY
TRBJ2-7	TRBV6-5	ASSFGEYEQY
TRBJ2-5	TRBV5-5	ASSSPGHQETQY
TRBJ2-3	TRBV7-6	ASSLGGTRTDTQY
TRBJ2-5	TRBV4-1	ASSQRGTGQSRGETQY
TRBJ1-4	TRBV28	ASSPLREKLF
TRBJ2-1	TRBV9	ASSAGTAYSYNEQF
TRBJ2-1	TRBV5-1	ASRGWTGGGNEQF
TRBJ2-7	TRBV5-1	ASSWDSSGREAYEQY
TRBJ2-7	TRBV14	ASSPVPYEQY
TRBJ2-1	TRBV6-4	ASSDRAGGDFNEQF
TRBJ1-2	TRBV28	ASSNQGAMNYGYT
TRBJ1-2	TRBV28	ASSQSPGGRGHGYT
TRBJ1-1	TRBV19	ASSIVTVGDTEAF
TRBJ2-1	TRBV27	ASRSTRELNEQF
TRBJ1-2	TRBV7-2	ASTYYAGDYGYT
TRBJ2-5	TRBV30	AWSGGLAGETQY
TRBJ1-5	TRBV28	ASSFSTGVIVQPQH
TRBJ2-1	TRBV7-9	ASSLGTRGEQF
TRBJ2-2	TRBV4-1	ASSQVPSPYGTGELF
TRBJ2-3	TRBV7-9	ASSMGTDTQY
TRBJ2-3	TRBV5-8	ASSRRDRQY